This TCR beta chain is drawn from a study of blood T cell repertoires in COVID-19. At the level of the study: Acute-phase and convalescent COVID-19 samples originated in the United States, Italy and Spain. From T cells, B-cell-depleted T cells, or PBMCs came the material, which was cDNA or gDNA.

People in the exposed group encountered a COVID-19 case within 2 weeks before entering the study. Source study methods: Reference gene primer amplification yielded estimated nucleated cell counts. Assay used: immunoSEQ multiplex PCR; TCRdb lists only in-frame clones, some missing. The V and J calls and the clone size are those of that table, but D and trimming were determined from the DNA. The table includes a few hundred thousand clones, roughly 80% detected once. V dropped 2 bases and J dropped 6; count of bases not matched to a gene: 9. Germline CDR1 reads SNHLY; CDR2 reads FYNNEI. The CDR3 extends over 16 amino acids.

The clonotype was recovered from a man aged 35 to 55 who had been exposed to COVID-19. The sequencing input was PBMCs or T cells enriched from blood (not recorded which). J is TRBJ2-7 and V is TRBV2; TRBD2 matches at 11 bases. In DNA, the CDR3 is TGTGCCAGCAGTGAAAGTTTACTAGCGGGAGCTTTCGAGCAGTACTTC. This gives the protein CASSESLLAGAFEQYF.